Each of the 26 T cell receptor beta chains below was sequenced from the same sample in a study of CXCR3-negative and CXCR3-positive naive CD8 T cells. Carrying UMI labels, the TRB cDNA libraries were prepared through 5' RACE. Reprocessing the 5' RACE reads, TCRdb reports a single entry for every CDR3 protein and omits DNA. With about 43,000 distinct CDR3 sequences in the sample, the ten largest clones hold roughly 10%. Sequencing used memory CD8+ T cells from blood. The receptor set was obtained from a human donor in good health. Some clones in this sample may be carry-over from other donors' samples.

The V call is TRBV29-1, the J call TRBJ2-7; TCRdb selects TRBD2, and the lack of DNA leaves this call unchecked. The CDR3 has 14 amino acids. CDR1 SQVTM and CDR2 ANQGSEA come from the germline V gene. CDR3 sequence reads: CSVELADNSYEQYF.

The chain links TRBV6-5 to TRBJ2-1; the TCRdb D gene call, TRBD1, has no DNA to confirm it. There are 15 residues in the CDR3. CDR1 is MNHEY, CDR2 SVGAGI, per germline. CDR3 loop: CASSFGDRPYNEQFF.

Measured by frequency, this clonotype is medium-sized. This chain connects TRBV20-1 to TRBJ2-7; TCRdb returns TRBD1, unconfirmable since there is no DNA. Per the germline V gene, CDR1 is DFQATT and CDR2 is SNEGSKA (reference sequence). This CDR3 has 12 residues. Here the CDR3 reads CSARLGDHEQYF.

The rearrangement uses TRBV28 and TRBJ2-7; TCRdb's assignment of TRBD1 cannot be checked, as there is no DNA. The CDR3 has 15 residues. Per the germline V gene, CDR1 is MDHEN and CDR2 is SYDVKM. CDR3 region: CASKPEPGTAYEQYF.

This chain connects TRBV29-1 to TRBJ2-3; the D call of TRBD2 rests on TCRdb alone, since no DNA is present to check it. The length of the CDR3 is 14 residues. Germline V CDR1 and CDR2: SQVTM, ANQGSEA. CDR3 region: CSVSGGRYTDTQYF.

CDR3 region: CSANPQGSYEQYF. This chain joins TRBV20-1 and TRBJ2-7; the TRBD1 assignment by TCRdb is unverifiable without DNA. The germline CDR1 and CDR2 sequences are DFQATT and SNEGSKA (reference sequence). The CDR3 is 13 amino acids.

J is TRBJ1-3 and V is TRBV18. CDR1 and CDR2 (germline): KGHSH, LQKENI. The length of the CDR3 is 14 residues. The chain's CDR3 is CASSPDQSGNTIYF.

The chain combines TRBV9 with TRBJ2-5; TCRdb's D gene call, TRBD1, goes unchecked for lack of DNA. CDR3 length: 14 amino acids. Germline V gene data show CDR1 as SGDLS and CDR2 as YYNGEE. CDR3 loop: CASSGQGDQETQYF. Variable domain in full (rest from reference TRBV9 and TRBJ2-5): DSGVTQTPKHLITATGQRVTLRCSPRSGDLSVYWYQQSLDQGLQFLIQYYNGEERAKGNILERFSAQQFPDLHSELNLSSLELGDSALYFCASSGQGDQETQYFGPGTRLLVL.

This sequence joins TRBV6-5 and TRBJ1-3; no DNA is available, so the TRBD1 call from TCRdb remains unchecked. Germline CDR1 reads MNHEY; CDR2 reads SVGAGI. This CDR3 has 12 amino acids. The CDR3 here is CASSGAGNTIYF.

CDR3 amino acids: CASSSPRWTGTGEFYEQYF. V gene TRBV7-2 combines with J gene TRBJ2-7; TCRdb's D gene call, TRBD1, goes unchecked for lack of DNA. The CDR3 length is 19 residues. Germline values: CDR1 SGHTA, CDR2 FQGNSA.

V and J are TRBV29-1 and TRBJ2-1; TCRdb proposes TRBD2, but this gene call is untestable without DNA. Germline-derived CDR1 and CDR2 are SQVTM and ANQGSEA. CDR3 length: 15 amino acids. CDR3 in amino acids: CSARGGLSTYNEQFF.

The chain combines TRBV29-1 with TRBJ1-2. This CDR3 is 16 amino acids long. The germline V gene encodes CDR1 SQVTM and CDR2 ANQGSEA. The CDR3 here is CSVESMEGRGNYGYTF.

The genes are TRBV20-1 and TRBJ1-1. Germline CDR1 reads DFQATT; CDR2 reads SNEGSKA (reference sequence). This CDR3 has 12 amino acids. CDR3 loop: CSASSLQTEAFF.

The rearrangement links TRBV7-9 to TRBJ2-7. From germline, CDR1 is SEHNR and CDR2 FQNEAQ (reference sequence). This CDR3 region has 14 residues. Here the CDR3 reads CASSLEWKNYEQYF.

The V and J genes are TRBV21-1 and TRBJ1-4. TRBV21-1 is designated a pseudogene. The CDR3 is made up of 14 amino acids. This CDR3 is CASSFPATNEKLFF.

In terms of frequency, this clonotype is medium-sized. The CDR3 loop is CASSDRGNTEAFF. This chain connects TRBV6-4 to TRBJ1-1; TCRdb picks TRBD1, but there is no DNA to check that call. This CDR3 contains 13 residues. Germline V CDR1 and CDR2: MRHNA, SNTAGT.

The chain carries TRBV29-1 and TRBJ2-7; TCRdb calls TRBD1, which cannot be checked without DNA. Per the germline V gene, CDR1 is SQVTM and CDR2 is ANQGSEA. The length of the CDR3 is 14 residues. CDR3 sequence reads: CSVSGQGSAYEQYF.

The J gene is TRBJ2-7, the V gene TRBV5-1; TCRdb gives TRBD1 as the D gene, but with no DNA this cannot be confirmed. The V gene's germline CDR1 is SGHRS and CDR2 YFSETQ. This CDR3 is built from 14 residues. The CDR3 is CASSLGDSSYEQYF.

The chain carries TRBV12-3 or TRBV12-4 and TRBJ2-1; TCRdb's D gene call, TRBD1, goes unchecked for lack of DNA. The CDR3 covers 15 residues. This CDR3 reads CASRTAGDPYNEQFF.

The CDR3 reads CASKGQGLIETQYF. The rearrangement links TRBV11-1 to TRBJ2-5; TCRdb indicates TRBD1, and absent DNA this call remains unverified. Germline CDR1 is SGHAT and CDR2 is FQDESV (reference sequence). The CDR3 covers 14 residues.

V and J are TRBV6-2 or TRBV6-3 and TRBJ1-1; absent DNA, TCRdb's TRBD1 call cannot be checked. Germline CDR1 and CDR2: MNHEY and SVGEGT. The CDR3 consists of 11 residues. The CDR3 sequence is CASRWGTEAFF.

The rearrangement uses TRBV7-6 and TRBJ2-5; without DNA, the TCRdb call of TRBD1 cannot be checked. Germline V gene sequence: CDR1 SGHVS, CDR2 FNYEAQ. This CDR3 region has 11 residues. CDR3 loop: CASSSPGTQYF.

The CDR3 is CSARTVTIPMNTEAFF. V and J are TRBV20-1 and TRBJ1-1; TCRdb's D call, TRBD1, is unchecked because there is no DNA. The germline CDR1 and CDR2 sequences are DFQATT and SNEGSKA (reference sequence). The CDR3 runs 16 residues.

This rearrangement joins TRBV15 to TRBJ1-5; as DNA is missing, the TRBD1 call by TCRdb cannot be tested. Germline V gene sequence: CDR1 LNHNV, CDR2 YYDKDF (reference sequence). This CDR3 is built from 18 residues. The CDR3 sequence is CATSRDSATGVGNQPQHF.

The CDR3: CSASHRTLNTIYF. The rearrangement uses TRBV20-1 and TRBJ1-3; TCRdb reports TRBD1, a call that lacks DNA to check it against. Germline V gives CDR1 DFQATT, CDR2 SNEGSKA (reference sequence). The CDR3 spans 13 residues.

The rearrangement joins TRBV28 to TRBJ2-5; TCRdb selects TRBD1, and the lack of DNA leaves this call unchecked. Germline V gene sequence: CDR1 MDHEN, CDR2 SYDVKM. This CDR3 is built from 16 residues. The CDR3 sequence: CASSFLRGPPRETQYF.